These T cell receptor beta chains were read from a single sample in a study of blood T cell repertoires in COVID-19. Sequenced by immunoSEQ multiplex PCR; TCRdb stores in-frame clones only, minus some. The table lists 300,000 to 350,000 clones, around 87% of them singletons. The sample was PBMCs or T cells enriched from blood (not recorded which). Receptor source: a woman aged 18-29 years with acute COVID-19. CDR3s include the opening cysteine and the closing phenylalanine or tryptophan. Fields, in order: V gene, D gene, J gene, clone size, CDR3 protein, CDR3 DNA. The D gene is left open where the match is weak. Size tells how often a clone was seen (once, few, many) or the class of an expanded clone, and some rows leave it out.

TRBV12-5	TRBD1	TRBJ1-1	once	CASGLVAGGTEAFF	TGTGCTAGTGGTTTGGTAGCAGGGGGCACTGAAGCTTTCTTT
TRBV18	NA	TRBJ1-4	NA	CASSPPVRKLFF	TGTGCCAGCTCACCACCGGTACGGAAACTGTTTTTT
TRBV6-5	TRBD1	TRBJ1-4	once	CASSSRQGAREKLFF	TGTGCCAGCAGTTCTCGACAGGGGGCACGAGAAAAACTGTTTTTT
TRBV3-1/TRBV3-2	TRBD1	TRBJ1-6	once	CASSQESGQKTSYNSPLHF	TGTGCCAGCAGCCAAGAATCGGGACAGAAGACGTCCTATAATTCACCCCTCCACTTT
TRBV9	NA	TRBJ1-5	few	CASSVGSQSGNQPQHF	TGTGCCAGCAGCGTAGGTAGCCAGAGTGGCAATCAGCCCCAGCATTTT
TRBV7-9	NA	TRBJ1-3	once	CASSLTGGENTIYF	TGTGCCAGCAGCTTAACAGGCGGGGAAAACACCATATATTTT
TRBV14	NA	TRBJ1-2	NA	CASSLRTAANYGYTF	TGTGCCAGCAGCCTAAGGACAGCAGCTAACTATGGCTACACCTTC
TRBV15	NA	TRBJ1-1	NA	CATSRDTRRTEAFF	TGTGCCACCAGCAGAGATACTCGCCGGACTGAAGCTTTCTTT
TRBV19	NA	TRBJ1-6	few	CASSPRRWGYNSPLHF	TGTGCCAGTAGTCCTCGGAGGTGGGGTTATAATTCACCCCTCCACTTT
TRBV14	NA	TRBJ1-6	NA	CASSQAPGRSPLHF	TGTGCCAGCAGCCAAGCCCCAGGGAGGTCACCCCTCCACTTT
TRBV10-1	NA	TRBJ2-5	NA	CASSESRLDQETQYF	TGCGCCAGCAGTGAGTCGAGGCTAGACCAAGAGACCCAGTACTTC
TRBV28	TRBD1	TRBJ2-4	NA	CASSLPSGTGVYLAKNIQYF	TGTGCCAGCAGTTTGCCATCCGGGACAGGAGTTTACCTAGCCAAAAACATTCAGTACTTC
TRBV11-2	TRBD2	TRBJ2-7	few	CASSLGTSGSHEQYF	TGTGCCAGCAGCTTAGGGACTAGCGGGAGCCACGAGCAGTACTTC
TRBV19	TRBD2	TRBJ2-1	few	CASSPRGAGGRNEQFF	TGTGCCAGTAGTCCCCGAGGGGCGGGAGGACGCAATGAGCAGTTCTTC
TRBV28	TRBD2	TRBJ2-1	NA	CASTSSGRTQFF	TGTGCCAGCACCTCTAGCGGGAGGACGCAGTTCTTC
TRBV5-1	NA	TRBJ1-2	NA	CASSLAIGGTALSYGYTF	TGCGCCAGCAGCTTGGCGATCGGGGGGACGGCTCTGAGCTATGGCTACACCTTC
TRBV7-2	NA	TRBJ2-3	NA	CASSLVAVSTDTQYF	TGTGCCAGCAGCTTAGTAGCGGTTAGCACAGATACGCAGTATTTT
TRBV4-2	TRBD2	TRBJ2-3	NA	CASSQVEAGGDGSDTQYF	TGTGCCAGCAGCCAAGTCGAAGCGGGAGGGGACGGGTCCGATACGCAGTATTTT
TRBV19	TRBD1	TRBJ1-6	few	CASTKTGQGNSPLHF	TGTGCCAGTACCAAAACGGGACAGGGTAATTCACCCCTCCACTTT
TRBV9	TRBD2	TRBJ2-1	NA	CASSELAGASSYNEQFF	TGTGCCAGCAGTGAGCTAGCGGGAGCATCCTCCTACAATGAGCAGTTCTTC
TRBV14	NA	TRBJ2-1	NA	CASSQARIGRWDNEQFF	TGTGCCAGCAGCCAAGCTCGGATCGGGAGATGGGATAATGAGCAGTTCTTC
TRBV6-5	NA	TRBJ2-3	NA	CASSYRFSGPGLYF	TGTGCCAGCAGTTACCGGTTTAGCGGACCGGGGTTGTATTTT
TRBV19	TRBD2	TRBJ2-5	NA	CASSTPPGLAGGQETQYF	TGTGCCAGTAGTACCCCCCCCGGACTAGCGGGAGGCCAAGAGACCCAGTACTTC
TRBV4-2	TRBD1	TRBJ1-1	NA	CASSQVAGTGAEAFF	TGTGCCAGCAGCCAAGTTGCCGGGACAGGGGCTGAAGCTTTCTTT
TRBV3-1/TRBV3-2	NA	TRBJ2-1	NA	CASSQWGADNEQFF	TGTGCCAGCAGCCAATGGGGCGCGGACAATGAGCAGTTCTTC
TRBV18	TRBD2	TRBJ2-7	NA	CASSPGTSGPYEQYF	TGTGCCAGCTCACCGGGGACTAGCGGGCCCTACGAGCAGTACTTC
TRBV6-1	NA	TRBJ1-6	NA	CASSEYTNSPLHF	TGTGCCAGCAGTGAATACACCAATTCACCCCTCCACTTT
TRBV27	TRBD2	TRBJ2-7	NA	CASSPSRGGHSYEQYF	TGTGCCAGCAGTCCCTCCCGGGGGGGGCACTCCTACGAGCAGTACTTC
TRBV15	NA	TRBJ2-3	NA	CATSREWRTDTQYF	TGTGCCACCAGCAGAGAGTGGAGAACAGATACGCAGTATTTT
TRBV2	NA	TRBJ1-4	NA	CASSEPLWTAATNEKLFF	TGTGCCAGCAGTGAACCTCTGTGGACAGCTGCAACTAATGAAAAACTGTTTTTT
TRBV30	NA	TRBJ1-1	NA	CAWSRQMNTEAFF	TGTGCCTGGAGCAGACAGATGAACACTGAAGCTTTCTTT
TRBV3-1/TRBV3-2	NA	TRBJ2-5	few	CASSQGLGGETQYF	TGTGCCAGCAGCCAAGGACTAGGGGGCGAGACCCAGTACTTC
TRBV6-1	NA	TRBJ1-6	once	CASSEKVDRNSPLHF	TGTGCCAGCAGTGAAAAGGTCGACAGAAATTCACCCCTCCACTTT
TRBV28	TRBD1	TRBJ1-2	NA	CASSSQGDGYTF	TGTGCCAGCAGTTCTCAGGGGGATGGCTACACCTTC
TRBV5-6	NA	TRBJ2-7	few	CASSLAVYEQYF	TGTGCCAGCAGCTTGGCCGTCTACGAGCAGTACTTC
TRBV10-1	NA	TRBJ2-1	NA	CASSGGRAPSYNEQFF	TGCGCCAGCAGTGGGGGGCGGGCCCCCTCCTACAATGAGCAGTTCTTC